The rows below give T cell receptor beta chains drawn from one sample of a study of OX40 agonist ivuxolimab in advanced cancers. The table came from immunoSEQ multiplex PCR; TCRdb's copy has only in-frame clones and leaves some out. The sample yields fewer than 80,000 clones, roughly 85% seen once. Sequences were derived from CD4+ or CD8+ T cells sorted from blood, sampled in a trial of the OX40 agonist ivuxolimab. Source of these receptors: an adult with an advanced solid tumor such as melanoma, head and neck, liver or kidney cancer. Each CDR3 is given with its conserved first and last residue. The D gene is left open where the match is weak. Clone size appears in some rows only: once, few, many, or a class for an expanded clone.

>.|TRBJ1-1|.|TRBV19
CASSIWGAEAFF
TGTGCCAGTAGTATATGGGGGGCTGAAGCTTTCTTT
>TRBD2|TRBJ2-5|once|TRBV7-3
CASSSGLVGETQYF
TGTGCCAGCAGCTCCGGACTAGTTGGGGAGACCCAGTACTTC
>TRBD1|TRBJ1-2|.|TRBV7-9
CASSLAGTGVPYGYTF
TGTGCCAGCAGCTTAGCCGGGACAGGGGTGCCCTATGGCTACACCTTC
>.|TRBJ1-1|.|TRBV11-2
CASSLQRNTEAFF
TGTGCCAGCAGCCTCCAGCGAAACACTGAAGCTTTCTTT
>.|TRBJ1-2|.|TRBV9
CASSGEGRGGLHYGYTF
TGTGCCAGCAGCGGAGAGGGGCGAGGGGGTCTCCACTATGGCTACACCTTC
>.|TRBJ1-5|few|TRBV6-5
CASSYSRGNQPQHF
TGTGCCAGCAGTTACTCCCGTGGCAATCAGCCCCAGCATTTT
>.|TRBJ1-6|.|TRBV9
CASSVGPDSPLHF
TGTGCCAGCAGCGTAGGGCCCGATTCACCCCTCCACTTT
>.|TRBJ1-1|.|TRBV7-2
CASSSRGTVSEAFF
TGTGCCAGCAGCTCTCGCGGGACGGTGAGCGAAGCTTTCTTT
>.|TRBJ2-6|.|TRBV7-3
CASSLQGGPGANVLTF
TGTGCCAGCAGCTTACAGGGGGGACCTGGGGCCAACGTCCTGACTTTC
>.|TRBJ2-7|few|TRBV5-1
CASSSRIRGLGDYEQYF
TGCGCCAGCAGCTCTCGCATTAGGGGCCTTGGGGACTACGAGCAGTACTTC
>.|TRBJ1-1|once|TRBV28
CASSPRGRGDTEAFF
TGTGCCAGCAGTCCACGAGGTCGGGGGGACACTGAAGCTTTCTTT
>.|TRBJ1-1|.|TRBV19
CASSISQRLNTEAFF
TGTGCCAGTAGTATTTCACAACGGCTGAACACTGAAGCTTTCTTT
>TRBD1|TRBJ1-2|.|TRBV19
CASSIASAGGGYTF
TGTGCCAGTAGTATAGCTTCGGCAGGGGGCGGCTACACCTTC
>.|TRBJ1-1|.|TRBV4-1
CASSQDMGRTEAFF
TGCGCCAGCAGCCAAGACATGGGGCGAACTGAAGCTTTCTTT
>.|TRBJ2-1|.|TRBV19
CASSISRDLYNEQFF
TGTGCCAGTAGTATTAGTAGGGATCTCTACAATGAGCAGTTCTTC
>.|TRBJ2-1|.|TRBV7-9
CASSPRDGFSYNEQFF
TGTGCCAGCAGCCCGAGGGACGGATTCTCCTACAATGAGCAGTTCTTC
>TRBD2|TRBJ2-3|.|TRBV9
CASSVATSGGAPQYF
TGTGCCAGCAGCGTAGCCACTAGCGGGGGGGCCCCGCAGTATTTT
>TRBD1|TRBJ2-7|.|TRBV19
CASSDRDRGSYEQYF
TGTGCCAGTAGTGACAGGGACAGGGGGTCCTACGAGCAGTACTTC